Below, 27 T cell receptor beta chains from the same sample are listed, as sequenced in a study of T cell changes during pregnancy in multiple sclerosis. TCRdb's copy holds only in-frame clones and misses some; the assay was immunoSEQ multiplex PCR. In the table there are 70,000 or so clones, about nine tenths of which are singletons. The specimen comprised CD4+ T cells from peripheral blood mononuclear cells, sampled after pregnancy. These receptors were obtained from a female donor with multiple sclerosis, enrolled in a pregnancy study.

This chain joins TRBV5-4 and TRBJ2-7, with 9 bases fitting TRBD2. Trimming removed 4 bases from V and 6 bases from J; junction bases left unmatched: 11. Germline CDR1 reads SGHNT; CDR2 reads YYREEE (reference sequence). The CDR3 has 15 residues. CDR3: CASSAGGSGGLEQYF. CDR3 nucleotides: TGTGCCAGCAGCGCGGGTGGTAGCGGGGGCCTCGAGCAGTACTTC.

The chain is built from TRBV9 and TRBJ2-7; D unclear. Trimming took off 4 bases at V and 4 bases at J, with 12 bases between the two ends. CDR3 length: 13 residues. Germline-derived CDR1 and CDR2 are SGDLS and YYNGEE. The CDR3 region is CASSPGVGYEQYF. The DNA for the CDR3 is TGTGCCAGCAGCCCGGGTGTCGGTTACGAGCAGTACTTC.

The chain employs TRBV6-1 and TRBJ2-5; 7 bases align to TRBD1. CDR3 length: 12 residues. V gave up 6 bases and J gave up 5 bases; unmatched junction bases: 3. The V gene's germline CDR1 is MNHNS and CDR2 SASEGT. CDR3 bases: TGTGCCAGCAGGGACAGGCGGGAGACCCAGTACTTC. Translating it yields CASRDRRETQYF.

The genes are TRBV11-2 and TRBJ2-2; TRBD1 aligns across 10 bases. Trimming at V came to 5 bases and at J to 3 bases, leaving 9 bases not matched to a gene. This CDR3 is 17 amino acids long. The germline V gene encodes CDR1 SGHAT and CDR2 FQNNGV. Here the CDR3 DNA reads TGTGCCAGCAGCCCCATATTCGGGACAGGGGACACCGGGGAGCTGTTTTTT. Amino acids: CASSPIFGTGDTGELFF.

This clone appeared once. This chain links TRBV6-6 with TRBJ1-1; 10 nucleotides agree with TRBD1. The germline CDR1 and CDR2 sequences are MNHNY and SVGAGI (reference sequence). The V segment lost 6 bases and the J segment 5 bases; nucleotides outside the gene matches: 6. CDR3 size: 14 residues. The CDR3 DNA reads TGTGCCAGCAGGAACCGGGACAGGGGTACTGAAGCTTTCTTT. It translates to CASRNRDRGTEAFF.

V is TRBV6-1 and J is TRBJ1-1; TRBD1 matches at 7 bases. The CDR3 runs to 15 residues. Germline assignment: CDR1 MNHNS and CDR2 SASEGT. With 2 bases clipped from V and 0 bases from J, the junction kept 3 bases outside the gene matches. The DNA for the CDR3 is TGTGCCAGCAGTGAATCGGGACAGTTGAACACTGAAGCTTTCTTT. Amino acids: CASSESGQLNTEAFF.

The rearrangement joins TRBV7-3 to TRBJ1-2; 7 bases map to TRBD1. Germline trimming cut 4 bases from V and 2 bases from J; bases unmatched to any gene: 7. This CDR3 is built from 15 residues. CDR1 SGHTA and CDR2 FQGTGA come from the germline V gene. CDR3 sequence: CASSSYPDRNYGYTF. CDR3 DNA sequence: TGTGCCAGCAGCTCTTACCCGGACAGGAACTATGGCTACACCTTC.

The genes are TRBV10-3 and TRBJ2-3, with 9 positions matching TRBD2. V lost 8 bases, J lost 3 bases, and 3 bases stayed unmatched. The CDR3 covers 13 residues. Germline-derived CDR1 and CDR2 are ENHRY and SYGVKD. CDR3 amino acids: CAIAGGPTDTQYF. The CDR3 DNA sequence: TGTGCCATCGCGGGGGGGCCTACAGATACGCAGTATTTT.

The V and J genes are TRBV2 and TRBJ2-5; D perhaps matches TRBD2 (5 bases). Per germline, CDR1 SNHLY and CDR2 FYNNEI. This CDR3 has 13 amino acids. The V and J ends lost 5 bases and 5 bases respectively, with 12 bases between them. This chain's CDR3 is CASSRAGGETQYF. The CDR3 DNA reads as TGTGCCAGCAGTAGGGCGGGTGGCGAGACCCAGTACTTC.

The V and J genes are TRBV5-4 and TRBJ2-2; D is possibly TRBD2 (6 bases). The CDR3 consists of 16 residues. V gave up 0 bases and J gave up 4 bases, with 13 bases separating them. Germline V CDR1 and CDR2: SGHNT, YYREEE (reference sequence). This CDR3 reads CASSLDVGGGTGELFF. The CDR3 nucleotides read TGTGCCAGCAGCTTGGACGTCGGGGGAGGCACCGGGGAGCTGTTTTTT.

This chain uses TRBV4-1 with TRBJ1-1, with 8 bases lining up with TRBD1. The germline CDR1 and CDR2 sequences are MGHRA and YSYEKL. CDR3 length: 16 residues. J gave up 0 bases and V 3 bases, and 6 bases lay outside the gene matches. As DNA, the CDR3 is TGCGCCAGCAGCCAGGGGACAGGTGAGGTGAACACTGAAGCTTTCTTT. This gives the protein CASSQGTGEVNTEAFF.

This clone has just one count. The chain has TRBV9 and TRBJ2-2; perhaps TRBD1 as D (6 bases). The CDR3 sequence is 15 residues long. The V gene lost 6 bases and the J gene lost 2 bases, with 14 bases spanning the gap. Germline loops: CDR1 SGDLS, CDR2 YYNGEE. The CDR3 protein is CASTMTGDNTGELFF. The CDR3 DNA reads TGTGCCAGCACCATGACAGGCGATAACACCGGGGAGCTGTTTTTT.

The chain links TRBV11-2 to TRBJ1-5; 7 bases are shared with TRBD1. Germline CDR1 and CDR2: SGHAT and FQNNGV. The CDR3 is made up of 15 amino acids. Trimming took 0 bases from V and 4 from J; bases not matched to a gene: 3. The CDR3 DNA is TGTGCCAGCAGCTTAGAGGCAGGGGGTAATCAGCCCCAGCATTTT. Encoded protein: CASSLEAGGNQPQHF. Full variable domain (outside the CDR3, taken from reference TRBV11-2 and TRBJ1-5): EAGVAQSPRYKIIEKRQSVAFWCNPISGHATLYWYQQILGQGPKLLIQFQNNGVVDDSQLPKDRFSAERLKGVDSTLKIQPAKLEDSAVYLCASSLEAGGNQPQHFGDGTRLSIL.

This clone has a single count. The chain joins TRBV5-1 to TRBJ2-5, with TRBD2 as a possible D gene (6 bases). This CDR3 spans 17 amino acids. Trimming took off 2 bases at V and 2 bases at J, with 19 bases between the two ends. From germline, CDR1 is SGHRS and CDR2 YFSETQ. The CDR3 nucleotides read TGCGCCAGCAGCTTCCCCCCTCAATCGGGGGAGCAAGAGACCCAGTACTTC. Its translation: CASSFPPQSGEQETQYF.

CDR3 DNA sequence: TGCGCCAGCAGCTTGGGTCAGGGACTTTATAGCAATCAGCCCCAGCATTTT. It encodes CASSLGQGLYSNQPQHF. V is TRBV5-1 and J is TRBJ1-5, with a weak D call TRBD1 (5 bases). The CDR3 spans 17 residues. Between the trimmed V and J ends, which lost 0 bases and 0 bases, there was a span of 13 bases. CDR1 is SGHRS and CDR2 is YFSETQ in the germline V gene.

The chain recombines TRBV28 with TRBJ1-1; D gene unclear. The CDR3 has 10 residues. Per germline, CDR1 MDHEN and CDR2 SYDVKM. The CDR3 DNA sequence: TGTGCAAGCCGAGGGCGTGAAGCTTTCTTT. Its translation: CASRGREAFF.

This sequence joins TRBV5-1 and TRBJ1-2, with 7 bases that match TRBD1. The germline V gene has CDR1 SGHRS and CDR2 YFSETQ. This CDR3 contains 14 residues. V was pared by 0 bases and J by 7 bases, with 6 bases of the junction left unmatched. The chain's CDR3 is CASSLGQGNGGYTF. The DNA of the CDR3 is TGCGCCAGCAGCTTGGGACAGGGAAACGGTGGCTACACCTTC.

The CDR3 bases are TGTGCCAGCAGCTTAGGGTCAGGGGTAGGTCAGCCCCAGCATTTT. Its translation: CASSLGSGVGQPQHF. V gene TRBV7-2 combines with J gene TRBJ1-5, with D possibly TRBD1 on 6 matching bases. This CDR3 has 15 amino acids. Germline-derived CDR1 and CDR2 are SGHTA and FQGNSA. The V and J ends lost 1 base and 6 bases respectively, with 13 bases between them.

J is TRBJ1-2 and V is TRBV2, with D maybe TRBD1 (6 bases). This CDR3 has 17 residues. The germline V gene encodes CDR1 SNHLY and CDR2 FYNNEI. Trimming left V 1 base short and J 2 bases short, with 17 bases between. Here the CDR3 DNA reads TGTGCCAGCAGTGAAGAGGGCAGGGGCCTTCCCAACTATGGCTACACCTTC. Translating gives CASSEEGRGLPNYGYTF.

The chain links TRBV5-4 to TRBJ1-2; 8 bases line up with TRBD1. Germline CDR1 and CDR2: SGHNT and YYREEE (reference sequence). This CDR3 is 16 amino acids long. Trimming removed 0 bases from V and 5 bases from J; junction bases left unmatched: 9. CDR3 sequence reads: CASSLGGGQAHYGYTF. As DNA, the CDR3 is TGTGCCAGCAGCTTGGGGGGGGGACAGGCACATTATGGCTACACCTTC.

The V call is TRBV19, the J call TRBJ1-1, with D unresolved. Germline V gene lookup returns CDR1 LNHDA and CDR2 SQIVND (reference sequence). Trimming took 3 bases from V and 2 from J, leaving 10 bases between them. This CDR3 region has 14 residues. The CDR3 nucleotides are TGTGCCAGTAGTATGGGAGCGTTTAACACTGAAGCTTTCTTT. Translating it yields CASSMGAFNTEAFF.

V and J are TRBV19 and TRBJ2-2; D might be TRBD2 (5 bases). CDR3 size: 16 residues. The germline gives CDR1 LNHDA, CDR2 SQIVND (reference sequence). V lost 2 bases, J lost 3 bases, and 13 bases lay in between. The CDR3 protein is CASSITGSLYTGELFF. The DNA for the CDR3 is TGTGCCAGTAGTATAACGGGGAGCCTCTACACCGGGGAGCTGTTTTTT.

The rearrangement links TRBV10-3 to TRBJ1-2; tentatively, D is TRBD1 (6 bases). V dropped 7 bases and J dropped 3 bases, with 15 bases sitting between them. Germline lookup yields CDR1 ENHRY and CDR2 SYGVKD. CDR3 length equals 14 residues. CDR3: CAINKGHPDYGYTF. As DNA, the CDR3 is TGTGCCATCAACAAGGGACATCCGGACTATGGCTACACCTTC.

The gene calls are TRBV13 and TRBJ1-1; weak D call: TRBD1 (5 bases). Trimming cost V 5 bases and J 4 bases, with 17 bases left between them. The germline V gene has CDR1 PRHDT and CDR2 FYEKMQ (reference sequence). This CDR3 contains 15 residues. The CDR3 DNA reads TGTGCCAGCAGCCCCCGATGGGCGGGGGGCACTGAAGCTTTCTTT. This codes for CASSPRWAGGTEAFF. The variable domain in full, with the rest retrieved from reference TRBV13 and TRBJ1-1, is AAGVIQSPRHLIKEKRETATLKCYPIPRHDTVYWYQQGPGQDPQFLISFYEKMQSDKGSIPDRFSAQQFSDYHSELNMSSLELGDSALYFCASSPRWAGGTEAFFGQGTRLTVV.

The J gene is TRBJ2-1, the V gene TRBV4-2; TRBD2 might be the D (5 bases). From germline, CDR1 is LGHNA and CDR2 YNFKEQ. CDR3 length: 16 amino acids. V gave up 1 base and J gave up 9 bases, with 19 bases separating them. The CDR3 here is CASSQAIGSVGGEQFF. CDR3 sequence (DNA): TGTGCCAGCAGCCAAGCCATTGGGAGCGTTGGCGGTGAGCAGTTCTTC.

The chain couples TRBV7-9 to TRBJ1-2; D not certain. CDR1 is SEHNR and CDR2 is FQNEAQ in the germline V gene (reference sequence). The ends were cut back, 3 bases at V and 5 bases at J, with 7 bases in the middle. The CDR3 has 12 residues. CDR3 sequence (DNA): TGTGCCAGCAGCTTGGGCGGGTATGGCTACACCTTC. This codes for CASSLGGYGYTF.

The chain combines TRBV5-1 with TRBJ1-5; weak D call: TRBD1 (6 bases). The V and J ends lost 0 bases and 0 bases respectively, with 13 bases between them. Germline lookup yields CDR1 SGHRS and CDR2 YFSETQ. The CDR3 has 17 amino acids. The CDR3 DNA is TGCGCCAGCAGCTTGGGGACAGTTGAACCTAGCAATCAGCCCCAGCATTTT. Translating it yields CASSLGTVEPSNQPQHF. Complete variable domain (other parts from reference TRBV5-1 and TRBJ1-5): KAGVTQTPRYLIKTRGQQVTLSCSPISGHRSVSWYQQTPGQGLQFLFEYFSETQRNKGNFPGRFSGRQFSNSRSEMNVSTLELGDSALYLCASSLGTVEPSNQPQHFGDGTRLSIL.